The 19 T cell receptor beta chains reported below all come from one sample, sequenced in a study of cytomegalovirus exposure and HLA in healthy donors. With 60 Vbeta and 13 Jbeta primers, the PCR was carried out. The data were produced by immunoSEQ multiplex PCR, yet TCRdb's version contains in-frame clones alone and is incomplete. Of some 190,000 clones detected, about 87% appear once; the ten largest clones hold 1% to 1.5%. What was sequenced was PBMCs. These receptors came from a young man in good health and CMV-seronegative.

There are a few counts of this clone. The chain joins TRBV6-6 to TRBJ1-1, with a weak D call TRBD1 (5 bases). The CDR3 spans 14 residues. The germline V and J ends were trimmed by 8 bases and 1 base, with 14 bases remaining between them. Per the germline V gene, CDR1 is MNHNY and CDR2 is SVGAGI (reference sequence). The CDR3 DNA is TGTGCCAGCCTGGGGGGGTTGGCGAACACTGAAGCTTTCTTT. It encodes CASLGGLANTEAFF.

The V gene is TRBV28, the J gene TRBJ2-2; 7 bases line up with TRBD1. There are 13 residues in the CDR3. Germline V gene sequence: CDR1 MDHEN, CDR2 SYDVKM. V shed 11 bases, J shed 1 base, and the junction held 4 bases outside the gene matches. The CDR3 loop reads CASDRVNTGELFF. DNA of the CDR3: TGTGCCTCAGACAGGGTGAACACCGGGGAGCTGTTTTTT.

The chain has TRBV11-2 and TRBJ2-7; a weak D match, TRBD1 (6 bases). CDR1 is SGHAT and CDR2 is FQNNGV in the germline V gene. The CDR3 length is 13 residues. V was clipped by 6 bases and J by 3 bases, with 12 bases between them. The DNA of the CDR3 is TGTGCCAGCAGTTGGACAGACGACTACGAGCAGTACTTC. It specifies CASSWTDDYEQYF.

The chain combines TRBV1 with TRBJ2-1; the table's TRBD1 call for D was not verified on the DNA. TRBV1 corresponds to a pseudogene. The CDR3 runs to 17 residues. CDR3 in DNA: TGCACCAGCAGCCGCCCCTGGTGGGACAGGGACTGGGATGAGCAGTTCTTC. Residues: CTSSRPWWDRDWDEQFF.

V usage is TRBV15 and J usage is TRBJ1-2; perhaps TRBD1 as D (5 bases). Trimming cost V 5 bases and J 0 bases, with 19 bases left between them. The CDR3 runs to 17 residues. Germline V lookup: CDR1 LNHNV, CDR2 YYDKDF (reference sequence). Here the CDR3 DNA reads TGTGCCACCAGCGGTAGAGCCGGCGGGGGAGCTAACTATGGCTACACCTTC. Protein sequence: CATSGRAGGGANYGYTF.

This clone was seen only once. The chain recombines TRBV6-1 with TRBJ2-1, with 10 bases lining up with TRBD2. Germline V gene data show CDR1 as MNHNS and CDR2 as SASEGT. V lost 7 bases to trimming and J lost 6 bases; unmatched junction nucleotides: 9. CDR3 size: 15 residues. CDR3 in amino acids: CASTSSGRAGNEQFF. The CDR3 DNA follows: TGTGCCAGCACCTCTAGCGGGAGAGCGGGCAATGAGCAGTTCTTC.

V usage is TRBV7-9 and J usage is TRBJ2-3; D not certain. Germline CDR1 reads SEHNR; CDR2 reads FQNEAQ (reference sequence). There are 13 residues in the CDR3. The V gene lost 0 bases and the J gene lost 3 bases, with 4 bases spanning the gap. The CDR3, as DNA: TGTGCCAGCAGCTTAGCTTCTACAGATACGCAGTATTTT. Its protein product is CASSLASTDTQYF.

This clone was seen only once. The chain joins TRBV28 to TRBJ1-1, with a possible D match to TRBD1 (5 bases). Germline values: CDR1 MDHEN, CDR2 SYDVKM. Trimming took 6 bases from V and 1 from J, leaving 12 bases between them. This CDR3 is 14 amino acids long. The CDR3 nucleotides are TGTGCCAGCAGAACTCAGGGTAGGAACACTGAAGCTTTCTTT. Amino acid sequence: CASRTQGRNTEAFF.

The chain carries TRBV7-2 and TRBJ2-7; D is possibly TRBD1 (5 bases). The germline V gene has CDR1 SGHTA and CDR2 FQGNSA. Deletions cut 1 base from V and 2 bases from J, with 12 bases between. The CDR3 length is 15 residues. The CDR3 protein is CASSLGPRATYEQYF. CDR3 DNA sequence: TGTGCCAGCAGCTTAGGACCCAGGGCCACCTACGAGCAGTACTTC.

This clone was seen only a few times. The chain's CDR3 is CASSLGSTFGSYGYTF. The CDR3 nucleotides read TGCGCCAGCAGCTTGGGCAGTACCTTTGGGAGCTATGGCTACACCTTC. The rearrangement links TRBV5-1 to TRBJ1-2; D is unresolved. The CDR3 runs to 16 residues. The V end was cut by 0 bases, the J end by 4 bases, with 16 bases between. Germline-derived CDR1 and CDR2 are SGHRS and YFSETQ.

This clone was recorded a few times. The gene calls are TRBV6-5 and TRBJ2-1, with 13 bases fitting TRBD2. The CDR3 sequence is 15 residues long. The V segment lost 6 bases and the J segment 10 bases; nucleotides outside the gene matches: 9. Germline CDR1 is MNHEY and CDR2 is SVGAGI. The CDR3 DNA reads TGTGCCAGCAGCCCATCACTAGCGGGGGGGCGGGAGCAGTTCTTC. Its translation: CASSPSLAGGREQFF.

This chain links TRBV11-2 with TRBJ1-5; no reliable D call. The ends were cut back, 1 base at V and 5 bases at J, with 3 bases in the middle. The germline CDR1 and CDR2 sequences are SGHAT and FQNNGV. This CDR3 is built from 12 residues. CDR3 DNA: TGTGCCAGCAGCTTAGCGTATCAGCCCCAGCATTTT. It codes for CASSLAYQPQHF. Drawing the rest from reference TRBV11-2 and TRBJ1-5, the complete variable domain is EAGVAQSPRYKIIEKRQSVAFWCNPISGHATLYWYQQILGQGPKLLIQFQNNGVVDDSQLPKDRFSAERLKGVDSTLKIQPAKLEDSAVYLCASSLAYQPQHFGDGTRLSIL.

There are a few counts of this clone. The chain has TRBV7-9 and TRBJ2-7; 9 bases align to TRBD1. V lost 2 bases to trimming and J lost 2 bases; unmatched junction nucleotides: 4. The CDR3 runs 15 residues. CDR1 is SEHNR and CDR2 is FQNEAQ in the germline V gene (reference sequence). In nucleotides, the CDR3 is TGTGCCAGCAGCTTATTGAGGGACAGGGCCTACGAGCAGTACTTC. Protein sequence: CASSLLRDRAYEQYF.

Written as DNA, the CDR3 is TGTGCCGGTCGGAGGGCGCGTGGCACTGAAGCTTTCTTT. It is translated as CAGRRARGTEAFF. This rearrangement joins TRBV2 to TRBJ1-1, with D unclear. The CDR3 extends over 13 amino acids. Trimming pared 11 bases from V and 4 bases from J, leaving 17 bases between. The germline V gene encodes CDR1 SNHLY and CDR2 FYNNEI. Full variable domain (missing parts from reference TRBV2 and TRBJ1-1): EPEVTQTPSHQVTQMGQEVILRCVPISNHLYFYWYRQILGQKVEFLVSFYNNEISEKSEIFDDQFSVERPDGSNFTLKIRSTKLEDSAMYFCAGRRARGTEAFFGQGTRLTVV.

The chain recombines TRBV5-8 with TRBJ2-5; the D gene is possibly TRBD2 (6 bases). The CDR3 length is 17 residues. V lost 2 bases to trimming and J lost 5 bases, with 22 bases between them. Per the germline V gene, CDR1 is SGHTS and CDR2 is YDEGEE. The CDR3 protein is CASSFQSLSGGSETQYF. The CDR3 region has the DNA TGTGCCAGCAGCTTCCAAAGCCTTAGCGGAGGCTCTGAGACCCAGTACTTC.

This chain connects TRBV28 to TRBJ2-3, with 11 bases fitting TRBD2. This CDR3 region has 20 residues. V lost 2 bases and J lost 0; bases outside the gene matches: 13. Germline CDR1 and CDR2: MDHEN and SYDVKM. The CDR3 region is CASSLTRPLAGGPSTDTQYF. The CDR3 DNA follows: TGTGCCAGCAGTTTAACCCGCCCCTTAGCGGGAGGGCCTAGCACAGATACGCAGTATTTT.

This clone was detected a few times. V gene TRBV7-9 combines with J gene TRBJ2-3; 9 positions match TRBD1. CDR3 length: 14 residues. The germline V gene has CDR1 SEHNR and CDR2 FQNEAQ (reference sequence). V lost 4 bases, J lost 6 bases, and 5 bases stayed unmatched. CDR3 DNA: TGTGCCAGCAGCTCGGACAGGGGAGAGGATACGCAGTATTTT. It codes for CASSSDRGEDTQYF.

The chain recombines TRBV7-9 with TRBJ2-5; D unresolved. CDR3 length: 17 amino acids. V dropped 5 bases and J dropped 1 base, with 20 bases sitting between them. Germline lookup yields CDR1 SEHNR and CDR2 FQNEAQ (reference sequence). The CDR3 reads CASSKRGAGKPQETQYF. Here the CDR3 DNA reads TGTGCCAGCAGCAAAAGAGGTGCCGGCAAACCCCAAGAGACCCAGTACTTC.

The chain uses TRBV6-5 and TRBJ1-5, with a tentative D call TRBD1 (5 bases). The CDR3 runs 15 residues. V was clipped by 0 bases and J by 3 bases, with 9 bases between them. Germline CDR1 reads MNHEY; CDR2 reads SVGAGI. CDR3 residues: CASSYSGGTNQPQHF. In DNA, the CDR3 is TGTGCCAGCAGTTACTCGGGGGGGACCAATCAGCCCCAGCATTTT.